This T cell receptor beta chain was sequenced for a study of identical twins. Study-level results: Possibly, invariant MAIT and iNKT cells partly confounded zero-insertion analyses.

This clonotype was detected many times. The target antigen is unknown. MiXCR, applied by TCRdb to the 5' RACE reads, yields one record per CDR3 protein. Among 250,000 or so distinct CDR3 sequences listed, over 9.5% were seen once. The CDR3 loop spans 14 amino acids. The same sample was also studied in work on yellow fever vaccine responses in identical twins.

The sequencing input was memory (CD45RO+) T cells sorted from blood. V usage is TRBV21-1 and J usage is TRBJ2-7; the D call TRBD1 from the table was never checked on the DNA. TRBV21-1 is recorded as a pseudogene. The receptor was derived from a woman aged 18-30 years in good health. The CDR3 DNA follows: TGTGCCAGCACCCGGGGGGGTGATTCCTACGAGCAGTACTTC. Its protein product is CASTRGGDSYEQYF.